The 17 T cell receptor beta chains in this list originate from one sample, sequenced in a study of early T cells in non-severe SARS-CoV-2 infection. Using its own MiXCR run on the 5' RACE reads, TCRdb lists one record per CDR3 protein. The table has more than 95,000 distinct CDR3 sequences, approximately 15% seen once. The sequencing input was whole blood. Source of these receptors: an adult who was a healthcare worker with PCR-confirmed SARS-CoV-2 infection or an uninfected control (not recorded which).

This clonotype was counted only a few times. The V call is TRBV12-3 or TRBV12-4, the J call TRBJ2-1, with 7 nucleotides matching TRBD1. V lost 5 bases and J lost 0; bases outside the gene matches: 4. This CDR3 is built from 15 residues. CDR3 bases: TGTGCCAGCAGTCCTGGGACAGTCTCCTACAATGAGCAGTTCTTC. This encodes CASSPGTVSYNEQFF.

This clonotype was seen many times. V usage is TRBV28 and J usage is TRBJ2-7; TRBD2 aligns across 9 bases. Germline assignment: CDR1 MDHEN and CDR2 SYDVKM. The CDR3 is 21 residues long. The V segment lost 2 bases and the J segment 3 bases; nucleotides outside the gene matches: 23. CDR3 region: CASSLRTYRSRTSEESYEQYF. In nucleotides, the CDR3 is TGTGCCAGCAGTTTACGTACCTATCGCTCGAGGACTAGCGAGGAGAGCTACGAGCAGTACTTC.

This clonotype was observed a handful of times. V usage is TRBV28 and J usage is TRBJ1-6, with D possibly TRBD1 on 5 matching bases. In germline, CDR1 is MDHEN, CDR2 SYDVKM. CDR3 length: 13 amino acids. Trimming shortened V by 10 bases and J by 18 bases, and 25 bases separated the two germline ends. CDR3 DNA sequence: TGTGCCACCTTGCAATCCTCTACATTGGGGCCCCACTTT. Translation gives CATLQSSTLGPHF.

This chain connects TRBV20-1 to TRBJ2-3; D possibly uses TRBD1 or TRBD2 (6 bases each). With 1 base removed from V and 4 bases from J, the gap between germline ends came to 15 bases. This CDR3 is 15 amino acids long. CDR1 and CDR2 (germline): DFQATT, SNEGSKA (reference sequence). For the CDR3, the DNA is TGCAGTGCTAGAGCAGGGGTGAGGAGGGCAGATACGCAGTATTTT. Residues: CSARAGVRRADTQYF.

This chain uses TRBV5-6 with TRBJ1-1; no reliable D call. The CDR3 loop spans 15 amino acids. V was shortened by 0 bases and J by 1 base, with 10 bases between the two germline ends. Germline loops: CDR1 SGHDT, CDR2 YYEEEE. This chain's CDR3 is CASSLGWAQNTEAFF. For the CDR3, the DNA is TGTGCCAGCAGCTTGGGGTGGGCCCAGAACACTGAAGCTTTCTTT.

CDR3 protein: CASSPPRGGGLQETQYF. The CDR3 region has the DNA TGTGCCAGCAGCCCCCCTCGTGGGGGAGGCCTCCAAGAGACCCAGTACTTC. J is TRBJ2-5 and V is TRBV11-2, with D possibly TRBD2 on 6 matching bases. The CDR3 extends over 17 amino acids. Per the germline V gene, CDR1 is SGHAT and CDR2 is FQNNGV. V was trimmed by 5 bases and J by 1 base, leaving 20 bases between them.

This chain uses TRBV12-3 or TRBV12-4 with TRBJ1-2; no clear D gene. The CDR3 contains 13 residues. The germline V and J ends were trimmed by 2 bases and 3 bases, with 7 bases remaining between them. The CDR3 region is CASSLQTDYGYTF. The CDR3 nucleotides read TGTGCCAGCAGTTTACAGACCGACTATGGCTACACCTTC.

This clonotype was seen a handful of times. A read error may account for a junction end that differs from germline. This chain links TRBV24-1 with TRBJ2-2; a weak D match, TRBD2 (6 bases). The CDR3 length is 16 residues. Germline assignment: CDR1 KGHDR and CDR2 SFDVKD. The CDR3 nucleotides read TGTGTCACCTCAGGCGGGGCAGTCACAAACACCGGGGAGCTGTTTTTT. This translates into CVTSGGAVTNTGELFF.

This clonotype was seen a handful of times. The chain is built from TRBV6-1 and TRBJ2-5; no reliable D call. Trimming took off 10 bases at V and 1 base at J, with 13 bases between the two ends. The CDR3 covers 13 residues. Germline assignment: CDR1 MNHNS and CDR2 SASEGT. The CDR3 coding sequence is TGTGCCACGGGTCCCGGGTTCCAAGAGACCCAGTACTTC. This codes for CATGPGFQETQYF.

This clonotype has a count of ten or more. The chain employs TRBV29-1 and TRBJ2-3; no clear D. CDR1 is SQVTM and CDR2 is ANQGSEA in the germline V gene. CDR3 size: 12 residues. Deletions cut 5 bases from V and 4 bases from J, with 10 bases between. The CDR3 loop is CSVSYDSDTQYF. CDR3 DNA: TGCAGCGTTTCCTACGACTCAGATACGCAGTATTTT.

V and J are TRBV19 and TRBJ1-5; D is perhaps TRBD1 (6 bases). The germline V gene encodes CDR1 LNHDA and CDR2 SQIVND (reference sequence). The V end lost 5 bases, the J end lost 0 bases, and 17 bases lay between the germline ends. The CDR3 contains 17 residues. CDR3 in DNA: TGTGCCAGTAGTTCCCTTTACGGGACATTTAGCAATCAGCCCCAGCATTTT. As protein: CASSSLYGTFSNQPQHF.

The rearrangement joins TRBV2 to TRBJ2-1; 12 bases are a match to TRBD2. The CDR3 spans 15 residues. Losses at the gene ends were 5 bases for V and 5 bases for J; bases not matched to a gene: 4. Germline CDR1 reads SNHLY; CDR2 reads FYNNEI. The CDR3 DNA is TGTGCCAGCAGTAGCCTAGCGGGGGGGAACAATGAGCAGTTCTTC. This gives the protein CASSSLAGGNNEQFF.

This clonotype has only a few counts. Here the CDR3 reads CASSPRTGGYGYTF. The CDR3, as DNA: TGTGCCAGCAGCCCTCGGACAGGAGGCTATGGCTACACCTTC. The J gene is TRBJ1-2, the V gene TRBV3-1; TRBD1 matches 7 bases. CDR1 is LGHDT, CDR2 YNNKEL, per germline (reference sequence). The CDR3 extends over 14 amino acids. V trimming: 4 bases; J trimming: 4 bases; junction bases outside the gene matches: 6. The full variable domain, its missing parts supplied by reference TRBV3-1 and TRBJ1-2, is DTAVSQTPKYLVTQMGNDKSIKCEQNLGHDTMYWYKQDSKKFLKIMFSYNNKELIINETVPNRFSPKSPDKAHLNLHINSLELGDSAVYFCASSPRTGGYGYTFGSGTRLTVV.

This clonotype was seen many times. The genes are TRBV12-3 or TRBV12-4 and TRBJ2-1, with D tentatively TRBD1 (6 bases). Trimming left V 5 bases short and J 4 bases short, with 12 bases between. The CDR3 length is 14 residues. The CDR3 DNA sequence: TGTGCCAGCAGTCCATGGGGGCTTTACAATGAGCAGTTCTTC. Its protein product is CASSPWGLYNEQFF.

J is TRBJ2-4 and V is TRBV6-1; 7 bases line up with TRBD1. Per germline, CDR1 MNHNS and CDR2 SASEGT. The V segment lost 3 bases and the J segment 8 bases; nucleotides outside the gene matches: 4. The CDR3 loop spans 13 amino acids. This CDR3 is CASSDSQGDIQYF. The DNA for the CDR3 is TGTGCCAGCAGTGATAGCCAGGGGGACATTCAGTACTTC.

The V call is TRBV28, the J call TRBJ2-1, with TRBD2 matching over 9 bases. Germline V gene data show CDR1 as MDHEN and CDR2 as SYDVKM. The CDR3 is 15 amino acids. V trimming: 3 bases; J trimming: 8 bases; junction bases outside the gene matches: 8. CDR3 DNA sequence: TGTGCCAGCAGTTTCGGCGGGAGGGCCATCGATGAGCAGTTCTTC. Its protein product is CASSFGGRAIDEQFF. Using reference TRBV28 and TRBJ2-1 for the parts outside the CDR3, the full variable domain is DVKVTQSSRYLVKRTGEKVFLECVQDMDHENMFWYRQDPGLGLRLIYFSYDVKMKEKGDIPEGYSVSREKKERFSLILESASTNQTSMYLCASSFGGRAIDEQFFGPGTRLTVL.

This clonotype was found a few times. This chain joins TRBV7-9 and TRBJ2-7, with a tentative D call TRBD1 (6 bases). Germline CDR1 SEHNR, CDR2 FQNEAQ (reference sequence). The CDR3 is 14 residues long. Trimming removed 4 bases at V and 2 bases at J, with 12 bases between. Written as DNA, the CDR3 is TGTGCCAGCAGCTCTCGGGACAATCCCTACGAGCAGTACTTC. Residues: CASSSRDNPYEQYF.